The 25 T cell receptor beta chains below come from one sample, sequenced in a study of blood T cells in healthy people across ages. A sample-barcoded 5' primer and a J-beta primer mix were used in a second PCR of about 7 to 12 cycles. TCRdb itself ran the 5' RACE reads through MiXCR, one entry per CDR3 protein. The repertoire holds 870,000 or so distinct CDR3 sequences, with about 30% as singletons. Sequenced input: blood. All receptors come from a woman of 80 years or more in good health.

The sample holds a few counts of this clonotype. This chain joins TRBV7-9 and TRBJ2-3, with D uncertain. The CDR3 totals 15 residues. Germline CDR1 reads SEHNR; CDR2 reads FQNEAQ (reference sequence). Trimming shortened V by 4 bases and J by 2 bases, and 13 bases separated the two germline ends. The CDR3 bases are TGTGCCAGCAGCTCGGCCTTCGAAGACACAGATACGCAGTATTTT. Its protein product is CASSSAFEDTDTQYF.

The chain has TRBV19 and TRBJ2-3; the D is unclear. This CDR3 region has 14 residues. CDR1 and CDR2 (germline): LNHDA, SQIVND (reference sequence). Trimming left V 0 bases short and J 0 bases short, with 4 bases between. The CDR3 sequence is CASSIDRSTDTQYF. In DNA, the CDR3 is TGTGCCAGTAGTATAGACCGGAGCACAGATACGCAGTATTTT.

A remark on this clonotype: A much larger clone sits a single nucleotide away, making a read error possible. The rearrangement uses TRBV2 and TRBJ1-1; D gene uncertain. The CDR3 has 12 residues. Germline values: CDR1 SNHLY, CDR2 FYNNEI. The V gene lost 6 bases and the J gene lost 0 bases, with 5 bases spanning the gap. This CDR3 is CASSALNTEAFF. The CDR3 DNA is TGTGCCAGCAGCGCACTGAACACTGAAGCTTTCTTT.

This chain links TRBV27 with TRBJ2-1; D is unresolved. This CDR3 has 13 amino acids. The germline V gene encodes CDR1 MNHEY and CDR2 SMNVEV (reference sequence). The ends were cut back, 6 bases at V and 0 bases at J, with 6 bases in the middle. The CDR3 coding sequence is TGTGCCAGCAGGTATAGCTCCTACAATGAGCAGTTCTTC. This encodes CASRYSSYNEQFF.

The chain employs TRBV7-2 and TRBJ2-3; 10 nucleotides line up with TRBD1. V dropped 3 bases and J dropped 5; count of bases not matched to a gene: 5. Germline CDR1 reads SGHTA; CDR2 reads FQGNSA. CDR3 length: 15 residues. The CDR3 sequence: CASSFLGQGVDTQYF. In DNA form, the CDR3 reads TGTGCCAGCAGCTTTCTAGGACAGGGGGTAGATACGCAGTATTTT. Full variable domain (remainder filled in from reference TRBV7-2 and TRBJ2-3): GAGVSQSPSNKVTEKGKDVELRCDPISGHTALYWYRQSLGQGLEFLIYFQGNSAPDKSGLPSDRFSAERTGGSVSTLTIQRTQQEDSAVYLCASSFLGQGVDTQYFGPGTRLTVL.

Turning to this clonotype: A much more abundant neighbour one base away suggests this may be a read error. This chain joins TRBV12-3 or TRBV12-4 and TRBJ2-7; 7 bases fit TRBD2. This CDR3 is 13 amino acids long. J lost 6 bases, V lost 4 bases, and 6 bases had no gene match. CDR3 residues: CASSSTSCGEQYF. As DNA, the CDR3 is TGTGCCAGCAGTTCGACTAGCTGCGGCGAGCAGTACTTC.

This clonotype occurred many times. The CDR3 bases are TGTGCCAGCAGTTACTTGGGCCTACAAAATGAGCAGTTCTTC. Its translation is CASSYLGLQNEQFF. The chain recombines TRBV6-2 or TRBV6-3 with TRBJ2-1; D remains unclear. The V end was cut by 1 base, the J end by 7 bases, with 11 bases between. The CDR3 is made up of 14 amino acids. Germline V gene lookup returns CDR1 MNHEY and CDR2 SVGEGT.

This clonotype came up many times. The rearrangement joins TRBV7-9 to TRBJ1-2; D ambiguous. Germline V gene sequence: CDR1 SEHNR, CDR2 FQNEAQ (reference sequence). This CDR3 has 15 amino acids. V was cut by 1 base and J by 0 bases, with 9 bases left in between. CDR3 in DNA: TGTGCCAGCAGCTTAGTTGGAAAAGCTAACTATGGCTACACCTTC. Encoded protein: CASSLVGKANYGYTF.

This clonotype was observed at least ten times. V usage is TRBV20-1 and J usage is TRBJ1-5; TRBD1 matches at 10 bases. From germline, CDR1 is DFQATT and CDR2 SNEGSKA (reference sequence). This CDR3 contains 15 residues. Trimming removed 6 bases from V and 5 bases from J; junction bases left unmatched: 10. The CDR3 reads CSAHRPGQGHQPQHF. For the CDR3, the DNA is TGCAGTGCGCACCGACCGGGACAGGGGCATCAGCCCCAGCATTTT.

The V gene is TRBV28, the J gene TRBJ1-1, with D possibly being TRBD1 (5 bases). The V end lost 5 bases, the J end lost 3 bases, and 16 bases lay between the germline ends. In germline, CDR1 is MDHEN, CDR2 SYDVKM. The CDR3 loop spans 15 amino acids. DNA of the CDR3: TGTGCCAGCAGTCAGTGGTCAGGGAGCCACACTGAAGCTTTCTTT. This gives the protein CASSQWSGSHTEAFF.

The chain is built from TRBV5-1 and TRBJ2-3; 7 bases are a match to TRBD2. This CDR3 contains 17 residues. After removal of 1 base from V and 2 bases from J, the junction contained 10 bases not matched to a gene. Germline-derived CDR1 and CDR2 are SGHRS and YFSETQ. The CDR3 region is CASSLSFASGITDTQYF. The CDR3 coding sequence is TGCGCCAGCAGCTTGAGCTTTGCGAGCGGGATCACAGATACGCAGTATTTT.

This clonotype has ten or more counts. This rearrangement joins TRBV6-6 to TRBJ2-6, with D unresolved. CDR1 is MNHNY, CDR2 SVGAGI, per germline (reference sequence). This CDR3 region has 17 residues. Trimming shortened V by 2 bases and J by 0 bases, and 11 bases separated the two germline ends. CDR3 DNA sequence: TGTGCCAGCAGTTACCGGACGAGAGCCTCTGGGGCCAACGTCCTGACTTTC. Translation: CASSYRTRASGANVLTF.

This chain connects TRBV20-1 to TRBJ2-2, with TRBD2 matching 9 bases. From germline, CDR1 is DFQATT and CDR2 SNEGSKA (reference sequence). Germline trimming cut 6 bases from V and 6 bases from J; bases unmatched to any gene: 8. CDR3 length equals 14 residues. The DNA for the CDR3 is TGCAGTGCATTTCAGCGGGGGGCGGCCGGGGAGCTGTTTTTT. Protein product: CSAFQRGAAGELFF.

This clonotype was observed many times. The V and J genes are TRBV20-1 and TRBJ2-3; possibly TRBD1 for D (8 bases). Trimming left V 4 bases short and J 3 bases short, with 17 bases between. From germline, CDR1 is DFQATT and CDR2 SNEGSKA (reference sequence). CDR3 length equals 15 residues. The CDR3 DNA reads TGCAGTGCTAAAACAGGGGGGGCGACAACAGATACGCAGTATTTT. This codes for CSAKTGGATTDTQYF.

This clonotype was counted a few times. The V and J genes are TRBV2 and TRBJ2-6, with a tentative D call TRBD2 (6 bases). CDR1 is SNHLY, CDR2 FYNNEI, per germline. Trimming cost V 4 bases and J 2 bases, with 24 bases left between them. The CDR3 covers 20 residues. In DNA form, the CDR3 reads TGTGCCAGCAGTGTTCCCACGGCGGGGCCCCGCAGCCCTGGGGCCAACGTCCTGACTTTC. It is translated as CASSVPTAGPRSPGANVLTF.

This clonotype occurred a few times. Mismatch with germline at one junction end may stem from a read error. This chain joins TRBV7-2 and TRBJ2-4; D might be TRBD2 (6 bases). The CDR3 runs 15 residues. Germline assignment: CDR1 SGHTA and CDR2 FQGNSA. CDR3 in amino acids: CAGSRGGFAKNIQYF. The DNA of the CDR3 is TGTGCCGGCAGCCGTGGGGGGTTTGCCAAAAACATTCAGTACTTC. The full variable domain, in which reference TRBV7-2 and TRBJ2-4 provide the parts outside the CDR3, is GAGVSQSPSNKVTEKGKDVELRCDPISGHTALYWYRQSLGQGLEFLIYFQGNSAPDKSGLPSDRFSAERTGGSVSTLTIQRTQQEDSAVYLCAGSRGGFAKNIQYFGAGTRLSVL.

This clonotype appeared many times. V and J are TRBV6-6 and TRBJ1-5; 7 bases agree with TRBD1. Germline CDR1 is MNHNY and CDR2 is SVGAGI (reference sequence). This CDR3 has 14 residues. Losses at the gene ends were 4 bases for V and 2 bases for J; bases not matched to a gene: 2. The CDR3 region has the DNA TGTGCCAGCAGTTCCACAGGGGGCAATCAGCCCCAGCATTTT. Translation: CASSSTGGNQPQHF.

A word on this clonotype: The germline gene is not matched at one end of the junction; a read error may be the cause. V is TRBV7-2 and J is TRBJ1-4; D uncertain. The CDR3 spans 15 residues. Per germline, CDR1 SGHTA and CDR2 FQGNSA. In DNA form, the CDR3 reads TGTGCCAGCAGCTTTGGCCGGGTAACTAATGAAAAACCGTTTTTT. Translating gives CASSFGRVTNEKPFF.

This clonotype was counted ten times or more. The CDR3: CASSPWDRGFGTDTQYF. CDR3 sequence (DNA): TGTGCCAGCAGTCCATGGGACAGGGGGTTTGGCACAGATACGCAGTATTTT. The V and J genes are TRBV27 and TRBJ2-3; 11 bases map to TRBD1. From germline, CDR1 is MNHEY and CDR2 SMNVEV (reference sequence). Trimming at V came to 5 bases and at J to 1 base, leaving 8 bases not matched to a gene. This CDR3 contains 17 residues.

Ten or more counts support this clonotype. The rearrangement links TRBV7-9 to TRBJ1-1, with D unresolved. CDR1 is SEHNR, CDR2 FQNEAQ, per germline (reference sequence). This CDR3 region has 14 residues. Trimming pared 1 base from V and 5 bases from J, leaving 11 bases between. The CDR3 DNA sequence: TGTGCCAGCAGCTTAGGGGAGGGATGGACTGAAGCTTTCTTT. This codes for CASSLGEGWTEAFF.

This clonotype was seen only a few times. The chain joins TRBV2 to TRBJ2-3; possibly TRBD1 for D (5 bases). Trimming pared 2 bases from V and 0 bases from J, leaving 18 bases between. CDR3 length: 18 residues. Germline V CDR1 and CDR2: SNHLY, FYNNEI. Written as DNA, the CDR3 is TGTGCCAGCAGTGAATTCAGGGTTTCTACTTATAGCACAGATACGCAGTATTTT. Amino acid sequence: CASSEFRVSTYSTDTQYF.

Points on this clonotype: Relative to the germline gene, one junction end is altered; a read error may explain this. The J gene is TRBJ1-5, the V gene TRBV12-3 or TRBV12-4; no reliable D call. This CDR3 contains 18 residues. The CDR3, as DNA: TGTGCCAGCAGTCTTACAGAAAAACCGGCTTATAGCAATCAGTCCCAGCATTTT. This encodes CASSLTEKPAYSNQSQHF.

The J gene is TRBJ2-2, the V gene TRBV7-2; no clear D gene. The V end was cut by 1 base, the J end by 7 bases, with 7 bases between. Germline values: CDR1 SGHTA, CDR2 FQGNSA. This CDR3 has 13 residues. CDR3 sequence: CASSLVSSGELFF. The CDR3 bases are TGTGCCAGCAGCTTAGTTAGCAGCGGGGAGCTGTTTTTT.

With regard to this clonotype: A read error is possible here, since a much larger clone lies one base away. In DNA form, the CDR3 reads TGTGCCAGCAGATCTACGTACTTC. It codes for CASRSTYF. V usage is TRBV3-1 and J usage is TRBJ2-5; D remains unclear. Deletions cut 6 bases from V and 13 bases from J, with 6 bases between. The CDR3 extends over 8 amino acids. Germline loops: CDR1 LGHDT, CDR2 YNNKEL (reference sequence).

This clonotype has just a few counts. CDR3 nucleotide sequence: TGTGCCAGCAGCTTAGCGGGCCATAATCAGCCCCAGCATTTT. Translation gives CASSLAGHNQPQHF. V gene TRBV7-2 combines with J gene TRBJ1-5; D uncertain. V was pared by 0 bases and J by 4 bases, with 7 bases between. The CDR3 extends over 14 amino acids. Germline-derived CDR1 and CDR2 are SGHTA and FQGNSA. The complete variable domain, with remaining parts taken from reference TRBV7-2 and TRBJ1-5, reads GAGVSQSPSNKVTEKGKDVELRCDPISGHTALYWYRQSLGQGLEFLIYFQGNSAPDKSGLPSDRFSAERTGGSVSTLTIQRTQQEDSAVYLCASSLAGHNQPQHFGDGTRLSIL.